The 8 T cell receptor beta chains below come from one sample, sequenced in a study of shared T cell receptors in the human thymus. TCRdb keeps only in-frame clones here, not all; method: immunoSEQ multiplex PCR. The sample records about 660,000 clones, around nine tenths being singletons. These data were also reused for a study on human thymus T cells.

Sequencing was done on a sample of thymocytes. These receptors originate from a boy under two years old with a congenital heart defect.

The V call is TRBV7-8, the J call TRBJ2-6, with D unclear. Trimming cost V 5 bases and J 0 bases, with 8 bases left between them. The germline V gene has CDR1 SGHVS and CDR2 FQNEAQ. CDR3 length: 15 amino acids. CDR3 in DNA: TGTGCCAGCAGCCCTAGGAGCTCTGGGGCCAACGTCCTGACTTTC. Residues: CASSPRSSGANVLTF.

The CDR3: CASSQDLDGRGEETQYF. CDR3 DNA: TGTGCCAGCAGCCAAGATCTTGACGGGAGGGGGGAAGAGACCCAGTACTTC. The chain couples TRBV4-2 to TRBJ2-5; 8 bases are a match to TRBD2. This CDR3 has 17 amino acids. With 0 bases clipped from V and 3 bases from J, the junction kept 9 bases outside the gene matches. The germline V gene encodes CDR1 LGHNA and CDR2 YNFKEQ.

V gene TRBV5-1 combines with J gene TRBJ2-7, with a weak D call TRBD1 (6 bases). V was cut by 3 bases and J by 4 bases, with 20 bases left in between. The V gene's germline CDR1 is SGHRS and CDR2 YFSETQ. This CDR3 is 16 amino acids long. In nucleotides, the CDR3 is TGCGCCAGCAGCTCATCACAGGGAAGAGTGGGATACGAGCAGTACTTC. Amino acids: CASSSSQGRVGYEQYF.

This chain uses TRBV6-5 with TRBJ1-1, with 9 positions matching TRBD1. The CDR3 is made up of 14 amino acids. Germline CDR1 and CDR2: MNHEY and SVGAGI. The ends lost 7 bases at V and 1 base at J; junction bases unmatched: 4. The CDR3 reads CASTRQGENTEAFF. The CDR3 nucleotides read TGTGCCAGCACACGACAGGGGGAGAACACTGAAGCTTTCTTT.

The J gene is TRBJ2-7, the V gene TRBV2; no clear D gene. Germline CDR1 is SNHLY and CDR2 is FYNNEI. The ends were cut back, 2 bases at V and 0 bases at J, with 5 bases in the middle. This CDR3 comprises 13 residues. CDR3 sequence (DNA): TGTGCCAGCAGTGAATTGGCCTCCTACGAGCAGTACTTC. This translates into CASSELASYEQYF.

The chain joins TRBV28 to TRBJ1-1, with unresolved D. The CDR3 loop spans 15 amino acids. V lost 3 bases and J 1 base, leaving 12 bases between the germline ends. CDR1 and CDR2 from the germline V gene are MDHEN and SYDVKM. CDR3 sequence: CASSFNREKNTEAFF. CDR3 bases: TGTGCCAGCAGTTTTAACCGGGAAAAGAACACTGAAGCTTTCTTT.

Note on this clone: Other DNA sequences of this sample code for an identical CDR3. The genes are TRBV9 and TRBJ2-5; 8 positions agree with TRBD2. Trimming removed 0 bases from V and 7 bases from J; junction bases left unmatched: 8. Germline loops: CDR1 SGDLS, CDR2 YYNGEE. CDR3 length: 15 amino acids. CDR3 loop: CASSVGVSGIGTQYF. In DNA, the CDR3 is TGTGCCAGCAGCGTAGGAGTTAGCGGGATCGGGACCCAGTACTTC.

The chain couples TRBV13 to TRBJ2-7, with 8 bases fitting TRBD2. The V and J ends lost 5 bases and 6 bases, in that order; junction bases with no gene match: 6. The CDR3 covers 13 residues. CDR1 PRHDT and CDR2 FYEKMQ come from the germline V gene (reference sequence). CDR3 in amino acids: CASSRLGLAEQYF. The CDR3 DNA is TGTGCCAGCAGCCGCCTAGGACTAGCCGAGCAGTACTTC. The full variable domain, its missing parts supplied by reference TRBV13 and TRBJ2-7, is AAGVIQSPRHLIKEKRETATLKCYPIPRHDTVYWYQQGPGQDPQFLISFYEKMQSDKGSIPDRFSAQQFSDYHSELNMSSLELGDSALYFCASSRLGLAEQYFGPGTRLTVT.